This note documents a single T cell receptor beta chain sequence. This entry is derived from a study of control samples from healthy donors and cancer patients. This table comes from immunoSEQ multiplex PCR, and its TCRdb copy is limited to in-frame clones, with some not included. Altogether some 140,000 clones are present, 92% being singletons, with the ten largest covering about 11%. Trimming took 1 base from V and 1 from J, leaving 9 bases between them. This CDR3 has 15 amino acids. The germline V gene encodes CDR1 LNHDA and CDR2 SQIVND (reference sequence). This chain uses TRBV19 with TRBJ2-3; D is possibly TRBD2 (6 bases). Sequencing was carried out using blood. This clonotype originated in a man younger than 40 in good health. CDR3 region: CASSIGTTRTDTQYF. CDR3 DNA: TGTGCCAGTAGTATAGGGACTACCCGCACAGATACGCAGTATTTT.